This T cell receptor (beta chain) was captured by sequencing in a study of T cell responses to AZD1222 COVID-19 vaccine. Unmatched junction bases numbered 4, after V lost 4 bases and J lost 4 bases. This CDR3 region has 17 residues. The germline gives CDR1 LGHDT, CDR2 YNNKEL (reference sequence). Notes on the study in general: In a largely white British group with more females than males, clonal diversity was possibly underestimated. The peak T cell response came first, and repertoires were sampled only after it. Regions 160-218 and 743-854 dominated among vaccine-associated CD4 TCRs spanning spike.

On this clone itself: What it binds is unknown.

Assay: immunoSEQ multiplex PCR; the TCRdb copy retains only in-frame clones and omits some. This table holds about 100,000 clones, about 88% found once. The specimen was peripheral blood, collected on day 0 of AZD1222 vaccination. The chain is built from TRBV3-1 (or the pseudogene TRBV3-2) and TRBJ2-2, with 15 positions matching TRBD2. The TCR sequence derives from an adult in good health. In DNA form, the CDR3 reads TGTGCCAGCAGCCCGGGACTAGCGGGAGGTTTCACCGGGGAGCTGTTTTTT. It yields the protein CASSPGLAGGFTGELFF.